Below are 31 T cell receptor beta chains sequenced from a single sample in a study of T cells after yellow fever vaccination. A single record per CDR3 protein comes from TCRdb applying MiXCR to the 5' RACE reads. Of about 120,000 distinct CDR3 sequences in the sample, roughly 6.8% are singletons; the top ten hold approximately 2.7%. The sequenced sample was CD4+ T cells sorted from PBMCs, obtained roughly 45 days after the first yellow fever vaccination. Source of these receptors: a man aged 18-30 years who received the YFV17D yellow fever vaccine.

This clonotype was found many times. The V gene is TRBV7-2, the J gene TRBJ1-2; 10 positions match TRBD1. Looked up from germline, CDR1 is SGHTA and CDR2 is FQGNSA. This CDR3 has 17 amino acids. Trimming at V came to 0 bases and at J to 0 bases, leaving 4 bases not matched to a gene. As DNA, the CDR3 is TGTGCCAGCAGCTTAGCCGGGACAGGGGAGGCTAACTATGGCTACACCTTC. This gives the protein CASSLAGTGEANYGYTF.

This clonotype appeared many times. The chain carries TRBV10-3 and TRBJ2-3, with 7 nucleotides matching TRBD2. This CDR3 comprises 16 residues. The junction had 7 bases not matched to a gene; V was cut back by 3 bases and J by 1 base. Germline CDR1 and CDR2: ENHRY and SYGVKD. DNA of the CDR3: TGTGCCATCAGTGATCCGCCGGGACTACGCACAGATACGCAGTATTTT. Encoded protein: CAISDPPGLRTDTQYF.

This clonotype was found many times. The V and J genes are TRBV4-3 and TRBJ2-1, with D uncertain. Trimming shortened V by 1 base and J by 5 bases, and 12 bases separated the two germline ends. Germline CDR1 reads LGHNA; CDR2 reads YSLEER. This CDR3 has 15 amino acids. CDR3 in DNA: TGCGCCAGCAGCCAAGTATCAACCGGGCACAATGAGCAGTTCTTC. It is translated as CASSQVSTGHNEQFF.

The rearrangement links TRBV5-1 to TRBJ2-5; D ambiguous. V gave up 5 bases and J gave up 7 bases, with 9 bases separating them. This CDR3 has 11 amino acids. Germline V gene data show CDR1 as SGHRS and CDR2 as YFSETQ. CDR3 in amino acids: CASSSEMTQYF. The CDR3 coding sequence is TGCGCCAGCAGTTCAGAAATGACCCAGTACTTC.

This clonotype was counted many times. This chain connects TRBV7-9 to TRBJ2-7; D possibly matches TRBD1 or TRBD2 (5 bases each). The V and J ends lost 4 bases and 2 bases respectively, with 12 bases between them. Germline V lookup: CDR1 SEHNR, CDR2 FQNEAQ (reference sequence). The CDR3 has 14 residues. CDR3 coding DNA: TGTGCCAGCAGCTACCGGGACGCGCCCTACGAGCAGTACTTC. Translated, it gives CASSYRDAPYEQYF.

This clonotype was detected only a few times. The chain recombines TRBV29-1 with TRBJ1-1, with D possibly matching TRBD1 (5 bases). The ends were cut back, 5 bases at V and 5 bases at J, with 15 bases in the middle. CDR1 SQVTM and CDR2 ANQGSEA come from the germline V gene. The length of the CDR3 is 13 residues. The CDR3 nucleotides are TGCAGCGTTTTGGGGGGGGGTTGGACTGAAGCTTTCTTT. Its protein is CSVLGGGWTEAFF. Combining the CDR3 with reference TRBV29-1 and TRBJ1-1 gives the whole variable domain SAVISQKPSRDICQRGTSLTIQCQVDSQVTMMFWYRQQPGQSLTLIATANQGSEATYESGFVIDKFPISRPNLTFSTLTVSNMSPEDSSIYLCSVLGGGWTEAFFGQGTRLTVV.

This clonotype was seen repeatedly, ten times or more. This sequence joins TRBV27 and TRBJ1-1; D gene unclear. V was pared by 4 bases and J by 2 bases, with 11 bases between. CDR3 length: 14 residues. The germline V gene encodes CDR1 MNHEY and CDR2 SMNVEV (reference sequence). The CDR3 is CASSSIPENTEAFF. DNA of the CDR3: TGTGCCAGCAGTTCTATACCTGAAAACACTGAAGCTTTCTTT.

This clonotype was counted ten times or more. The chain combines TRBV10-3 with TRBJ2-2; D may be TRBD1 or TRBD2 (5 bases each). CDR1 is ENHRY and CDR2 is SYGVKD in the germline V gene. This CDR3 region has 14 residues. V was clipped by 4 bases and J by 3 bases, with 9 bases between them. This chain's CDR3 is CAISAGTHTGELFF. The DNA for the CDR3 is TGTGCCATCAGTGCCGGGACGCACACCGGGGAGCTGTTTTTT.

This clonotype occurred many times. The chain couples TRBV11-1 to TRBJ2-1; the D gene is possibly TRBD2 (6 bases). The CDR3 extends over 18 amino acids. The ends were cut back, 5 bases at V and 0 bases at J, with 20 bases in the middle. Germline V lookup: CDR1 SGHAT, CDR2 FQDESV (reference sequence). The CDR3 here is CASSAPPLGGSSYNEQFF. In DNA, the CDR3 is TGTGCCAGCAGCGCCCCACCCCTGGGAGGCAGCTCCTACAATGAGCAGTTCTTC.

To note about this clonotype: One end of the junction is discordant with germline, which a read error may explain. V usage is TRBV3-1 and J usage is TRBJ1-1; 8 positions match TRBD1. The CDR3 has 15 amino acids. CDR1 and CDR2 (germline): LGHDT, YNNKEL (reference sequence). The CDR3 DNA reads as TGTGCCACCAGCCATCCAGGGGGCGTAAGGACTGAAGCTTTCTTT. Its protein product is CATSHPGGVRTEAFF.

This clonotype was observed many times. This rearrangement joins TRBV7-9 to TRBJ1-4; TRBD1 is a possible D gene (6 bases). The CDR3 runs 16 residues. V shed 3 bases and J shed 4 bases, with 15 bases lying between them. The germline V gene encodes CDR1 SEHNR and CDR2 FQNEAQ (reference sequence). CDR3 loop: CASSFKGSGVNEKLFF. CDR3 in DNA: TGTGCCAGCAGCTTTAAAGGGTCAGGGGTTAATGAAAAACTGTTTTTT.

This clonotype was found many times. The chain links TRBV9 to TRBJ2-3, with D perhaps matching TRBD2 (7 bases). There are 16 residues in the CDR3. V was clipped by 5 bases and J by 6 bases, with 22 bases between them. CDR1 and CDR2 (germline): SGDLS, YYNGEE. The CDR3: CASSYSQGGAGDTQYF. The CDR3 DNA reads TGTGCCAGCAGTTACTCTCAAGGGGGGGCCGGCGATACGCAGTATTTT.

This clonotype has a count of ten or more. The chain combines TRBV11-3 with TRBJ2-2; D may be TRBD1 (5 bases). V lost 6 bases and J 5 bases, leaving 10 bases between the germline ends. CDR1 is SGHNT, CDR2 YENEEA, per germline. The CDR3 loop spans 13 amino acids. CDR3 DNA: TGTGCCAGCAGTGGGGCAGGGACCGGGGAGCTGTTTTTT. Its translation is CASSGAGTGELFF. Filled out from reference TRBV11-3 and TRBJ2-2, the complete variable domain reads EAGVVQSPRYKIIEKKQPVAFWCNPISGHNTLYWYLQNLGQGPELLIRYENEEAVDDSQLPKDRFSAERLKGVDSTLKIQPAELGDSAVYLCASSGAGTGELFFGEGSRLTVL.

The genes are TRBV4-2 and TRBJ2-5; D remains ambiguous. From germline, CDR1 is LGHNA and CDR2 YNFKEQ. The V gene lost 1 base and the J gene lost 1 base, with 10 bases spanning the gap. The CDR3 sequence is 15 residues long. DNA for the CDR3: TGTGCCAGCAGCCAAGGGGTAGTGGGCCAAGAGACCCAGTACTTC. This translates into CASSQGVVGQETQYF.

Many counts were recorded for this clonotype. The chain recombines TRBV7-2 with TRBJ2-4; TRBD1 might be the D (6 bases). CDR1 is SGHTA and CDR2 is FQGNSA in the germline V gene. Trimming left V 2 bases short and J 0 bases short, with 11 bases between. The CDR3 covers 16 residues. The DNA for the CDR3 is TGTGCCAGCAGCTTATTCGGGACACTAGCCAAAAACATTCAGTACTTC. This gives the protein CASSLFGTLAKNIQYF.

In its sample, this clonotype was seen many times. The V call is TRBV4-3, the J call TRBJ1-2, with D unresolved. Germline CDR1 is LGHNA and CDR2 is YSLEER. Between the trimmed V and J ends, which lost 3 bases and 2 bases, there was a span of 4 bases. The CDR3 totals 12 residues. The CDR3 reads CASSQRNYGYTF. CDR3 DNA: TGCGCCAGCAGCCAGAGGAACTATGGCTACACCTTC.

This clonotype was found many times. The gene calls are TRBV6-5 and TRBJ2-5; 7 positions agree with TRBD1. The CDR3 is 13 residues long. CDR1 is MNHEY and CDR2 is SVGAGI in the germline V gene. Losses at the gene ends were 7 bases for V and 2 bases for J; bases not matched to a gene: 4. The CDR3: CASIRDRQETQYF. For the CDR3, the DNA is TGTGCCAGCATTCGGGACAGACAAGAGACCCAGTACTTC.

This chain uses TRBV10-3 with TRBJ1-6; no clear D gene. CDR3 length: 18 residues. CDR1 ENHRY and CDR2 SYGVKD come from the germline V gene. The V end was cut by 0 bases, the J end by 0 bases, with 12 bases between. CDR3 DNA: TGTGCCATCAGTGAGTCAGAGGTCCGGAGCTCCTATAATTCACCCCTCCACTTT. It translates to CAISESEVRSSYNSPLHF.

This clonotype was observed many times. This sequence joins TRBV2 and TRBJ1-4; D remains unclear. This CDR3 has 17 amino acids. V was pared by 3 bases and J by 5 bases, with 19 bases between. Germline-derived CDR1 and CDR2 are SNHLY and FYNNEI. DNA of the CDR3: TGTGCCAGCAGTGACATTAAATGGGCAGAGAAGAATGAAAAACTGTTTTTT. As protein: CASSDIKWAEKNEKLFF.

Remarks on this clonotype: This clone may be a read error of a much larger clone one base away. The V and J genes are TRBV5-1 and TRBJ2-1, with D maybe TRBD2 (5 bases). V was trimmed by 8 bases and J by 11 bases, leaving 17 bases between them. Germline V gene sequence: CDR1 SGHRS, CDR2 YFSETQ. The CDR3 contains 12 residues. The CDR3 DNA reads TGCGCCAGTACCTCCCTCGGGAATAAGCAGTTCTTC. The encoded protein is CASTSLGNKQFF.

In this sample, this clonotype turned up many times. The chain joins TRBV5-6 to TRBJ2-7; D ambiguous. The CDR3 contains 13 residues. Trimming took off 2 bases at V and 1 base at J, with 7 bases between the two ends. Germline values: CDR1 SGHDT, CDR2 YYEEEE. The CDR3 protein is CASSFGWSYEQYV. As DNA, the CDR3 is TGTGCCAGCAGCTTTGGTTGGTCCTACGAGCAGTACGTC.

This clonotype was seen at least ten times. The DNA of the CDR3 is TGCAGTGCTAGACAGGGTTTCGACGAGCAGTACGTC. Translation: CSARQGFDEQYV. The chain carries TRBV20-1 and TRBJ2-7; maybe TRBD1 (5 bases). V gave up 2 bases and J gave up 5 bases, with 10 bases separating them. The length of the CDR3 is 12 residues. Per the germline V gene, CDR1 is DFQATT and CDR2 is SNEGSKA (reference sequence).

Only a few counts were recorded for this clonotype. The chain has TRBV5-1 and TRBJ2-5, with 10 bases lining up with TRBD2. Germline values: CDR1 SGHRS, CDR2 YFSETQ. J was trimmed by 7 bases and V by 1 base; bases with no gene match: 10. This CDR3 has 16 amino acids. The DNA of the CDR3 is TGCGCCAGCAGCTTGCGGACTAGCGGCTCGGGGGGGACCCAGTACTTC. Translating gives CASSLRTSGSGGTQYF.

This clonotype was counted only a few times. The chain employs TRBV18 and TRBJ1-2, with D uncertain. Trimming shortened V by 4 bases and J by 0 bases, and 15 bases separated the two germline ends. The CDR3 spans 16 residues. Germline CDR1 KGHSH, CDR2 LQKENI. CDR3 amino acids: CASSLMKSETNYGYTF. Here the CDR3 DNA reads TGTGCCAGCTCACTTATGAAAAGCGAGACTAACTATGGCTACACCTTC.

This clonotype was seen at least ten times. J is TRBJ2-2 and V is TRBV19; 8 nucleotides line up with TRBD2. In germline, CDR1 is LNHDA, CDR2 SQIVND (reference sequence). This CDR3 has 16 amino acids. The ends lost 5 bases at V and 9 bases at J; junction bases unmatched: 14. Here the CDR3 reads CASSVPTGGRMRELFF. Written as DNA, the CDR3 is TGTGCCAGTAGTGTCCCTACGGGGGGGCGAATGAGGGAGCTGTTTTTT.

Ten or more counts support this clonotype. The chain recombines TRBV7-6 with TRBJ2-3; TRBD2 aligns across 13 bases. The CDR3 consists of 20 residues. The germline V gene has CDR1 SGHVS and CDR2 FNYEAQ. The junction had 12 bases not matched to a gene; V was cut back by 2 bases and J by 1 base. In DNA form, the CDR3 reads TGTGCCAGCAGCTTAAGTATAATTCAGGGACTAGCGGGGCGCACAGATACGCAGTATTTT. Its translation: CASSLSIIQGLAGRTDTQYF.

This clonotype has at least ten counts. The CDR3 DNA sequence: TGTGCCAGCTCCGAGGGACAGCTCTACATGAACACTGAAGCTTTCTTT. Protein: CASSEGQLYMNTEAFF. V usage is TRBV18 and J usage is TRBJ1-1; TRBD1 agrees at 7 bases. CDR1 is KGHSH, CDR2 LQKENI, per germline. CDR3 length: 16 residues. V shed 6 bases and J 0 bases; nucleotides not matched to a gene: 10.

This clonotype appeared many times. The chain recombines TRBV7-2 with TRBJ1-1; D may be TRBD1 (5 bases). The CDR3 is made up of 16 amino acids. From germline, CDR1 is SGHTA and CDR2 FQGNSA. The V gene lost 5 bases and the J gene lost 0 bases, with 16 bases spanning the gap. The CDR3 region is CASSQMPGRLNTEAFF. The CDR3, as DNA: TGTGCCAGCAGCCAGATGCCGGGACGGTTGAACACTGAAGCTTTCTTT. Variable domain in full (rest from reference TRBV7-2 and TRBJ1-1): GAGVSQSPSNKVTEKGKDVELRCDPISGHTALYWYRQSLGQGLEFLIYFQGNSAPDKSGLPSDRFSAERTGGSVSTLTIQRTQQEDSAVYLCASSQMPGRLNTEAFFGQGTRLTVV.

In this sample, this clonotype turned up many times. This chain's CDR3 is CSARQAMLQETQYF. For the CDR3, the DNA is TGCAGTGCGAGACAGGCGATGTTACAAGAGACCCAGTACTTC. The chain links TRBV20-1 to TRBJ2-5; tentative D call: TRBD1 (6 bases). V lost 6 bases and J lost 2, with 16 bases in between. The CDR3 is made up of 14 amino acids. Germline loops: CDR1 DFQATT, CDR2 SNEGSKA (reference sequence).

This clonotype was seen many times. This chain connects TRBV20-1 to TRBJ2-3; TRBD2 aligns across 8 bases. Trimming at V came to 5 bases and at J to 2 bases, leaving 15 bases not matched to a gene. The CDR3 extends over 17 amino acids. In germline, CDR1 is DFQATT, CDR2 SNEGSKA (reference sequence). The chain's CDR3 is CSAPSLGERGTTDTQYF. The CDR3 DNA follows: TGCAGTGCTCCGAGCTTGGGGGAGCGGGGGACCACAGATACGCAGTATTTT.

The sample holds many counts of this clonotype. This chain joins TRBV18 and TRBJ1-4; D is unresolved. This CDR3 region has 13 residues. V lost 7 bases and J lost 6, with 12 bases in between. Germline V lookup: CDR1 KGHSH, CDR2 LQKENI. Here the CDR3 reads CASCERLDEKLFF. The CDR3 nucleotides are TGTGCCAGCTGCGAGCGCTTAGATGAAAAACTGTTTTTT.